This TCR beta chain was identified in a study of T cell responses to AZD1222 COVID-19 vaccine. Overall study: The analysis combined second doses at about 4 or about 12 weeks.

With respect to this clone: Its antigen is as yet unknown.

This table comes from immunoSEQ multiplex PCR, and its TCRdb copy is limited to in-frame clones, with some not included. The data contain 95,000 to 130,000 clones, 88% of them singletons. Trimming took 4 bases from V and 2 from J; bases not matched to a gene: 4. CDR3 length: 14 residues. Germline V gene lookup returns CDR1 SEHNR and CDR2 FQNEAQ (reference sequence). Whole-study results and caveats: CD4 TCRs associated with vaccination spanned spike, dominating at 160-218 and 743-854. Donors skewed white British and female; clonal diversity was possibly underestimated. Close to half of spike-specific TCRs reportedly recognize unmutated variant regions.

Here the sequenced sample was peripheral blood, taken on day 0 of AZD1222 vaccination. The genes are TRBV7-9 and TRBJ1-1; 7 bases are a match to TRBD1. This TCR was sampled from an adult in good health. The CDR3: CASSSGQRNTEAFF. In DNA form, the CDR3 reads TGTGCCAGCAGCTCGGGACAGAGAAACACTGAAGCTTTCTTT.